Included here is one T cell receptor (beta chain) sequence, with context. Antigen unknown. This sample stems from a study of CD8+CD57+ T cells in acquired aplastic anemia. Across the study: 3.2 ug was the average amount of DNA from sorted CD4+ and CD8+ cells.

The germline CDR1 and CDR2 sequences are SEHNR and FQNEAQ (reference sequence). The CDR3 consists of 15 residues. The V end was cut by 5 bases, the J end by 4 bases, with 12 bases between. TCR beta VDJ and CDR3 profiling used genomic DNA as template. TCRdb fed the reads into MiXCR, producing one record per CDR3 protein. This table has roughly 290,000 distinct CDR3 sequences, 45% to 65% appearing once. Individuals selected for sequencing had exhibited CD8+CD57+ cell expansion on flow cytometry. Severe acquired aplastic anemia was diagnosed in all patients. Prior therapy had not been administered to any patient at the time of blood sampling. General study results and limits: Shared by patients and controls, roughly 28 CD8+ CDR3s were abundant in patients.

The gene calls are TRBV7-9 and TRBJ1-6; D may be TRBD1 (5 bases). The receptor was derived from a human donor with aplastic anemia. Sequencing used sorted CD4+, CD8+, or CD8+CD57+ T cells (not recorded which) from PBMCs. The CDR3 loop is CASSMTDSYNSPLHF. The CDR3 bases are TGTGCCAGCAGCATGACCGACAGTTATAATTCACCCCTCCACTTT.